This TCR beta chain was obtained from a study of metastatic and nonmetastatic thyroid tumors (dated by TCRdb to the early 2020s). Regarding the research as a whole: Repertoires from peripheral blood and from tumor or nodule tissue samples of malignant and benign thyroid patients were compared.

A note on this clone: Its antigen is still unknown. No much larger clonotype is one base removed from it; base qualities were not supplied.

Before undergoing thyroid surgery, none of the patients had been given any kind of treatment. Patient clinical samples collected from about 2012 to 2018 were retrospectively analysed using T-cell receptor beta sequencing. What the study reported, not specific to this receptor: In both blood and tumor samples, malignant tumors were reported to have significantly higher TCR beta diversity than benign nodules.

Library prep was done by PCR. The sample was run on an Illumina HiSeq 4000. High-throughput sequencing was used to profile the CDR3 region of the TCR beta-chain in every patient. The authors processed their data as follows. Drawing on CDR3 differences between clinicopathological groups, the researchers built a classifier meant to tell apart patients with distant-metastatic papillary thyroid cancer. The Shannon index was used to measure repertoire diversity, and the Morisita-Horn index was used to measure how similar tumor and blood repertoires were. TCRdb reprocessed the public reads (quality trimming at Q25 with fastp, clone calling with MiXCR) and kept in-frame beta chains. The V and J calls and clone size come from TCRdb's table, not from the authors' own analysis. For this sample there are some 35,000 clones; approximately 30% appear just once. The biggest ten clones account for 7.8% of the sample.

The origin of this receptor is a female donor with papillary thyroid cancer or a benign thyroid nodule (not recorded which). Some clones in this sample may be carry-over from other donors' samples. Sample: blood.

For the CDR3, the sequence is CASSYTSGRISDTQYF. The nucleotide sequence reads TGTGCCAGCAGCTATACTAGCGGGCGAATTTCAGATACGCAGTATTTT. The receptor chain draws on TRBV9 and TRBJ2-3; the junction holds 9 bases that match TRBD2. V is pruned by 4 bases and J by 4 bases, leaving 10 bases of the junction without a gene match. The CDR3 spans 16 residues, from the cysteine through the phenylalanine. The retained sequence is limited to the CDR3, 48 bases, with the frame set at the first base. The germline V gene gives CDR1 as SGDLS and CDR2 as YYNGEE. Beyond the CDR3, the reference TRBV9 and TRBJ2-3 genes provide the residues; the full variable domain reads: DSGVTQTPKHLITATGQRVTLRCSPRSGDLSVYWYQQSLDQGLQFLIQYYNGEERAKGNILERFSAQQFPDLHSELNLSSLELGDSALYFCASSYTSGRISDTQYFGPGTRLTVL.